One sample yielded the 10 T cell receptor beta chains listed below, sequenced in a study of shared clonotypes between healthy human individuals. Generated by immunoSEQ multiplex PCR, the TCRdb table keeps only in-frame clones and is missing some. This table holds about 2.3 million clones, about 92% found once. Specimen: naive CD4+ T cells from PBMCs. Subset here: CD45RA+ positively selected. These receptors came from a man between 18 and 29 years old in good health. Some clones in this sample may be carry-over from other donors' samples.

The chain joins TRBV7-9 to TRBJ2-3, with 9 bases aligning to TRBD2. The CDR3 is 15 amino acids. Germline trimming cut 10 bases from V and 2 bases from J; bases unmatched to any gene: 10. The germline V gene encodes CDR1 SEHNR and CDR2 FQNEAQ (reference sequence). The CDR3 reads CATRTLAGYTDTQYF. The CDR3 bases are TGTGCCACCCGAACACTAGCGGGTTACACAGATACGCAGTATTTT.

In DNA form, the CDR3 reads TGTGCCAGCAGCCCCTCGGAGGCCGGATCCTATGGCTACACCTTC. Translation gives CASSPSEAGSYGYTF. V and J are TRBV28 and TRBJ1-2; unclear D gene. The CDR3 covers 15 residues. From germline, CDR1 is MDHEN and CDR2 SYDVKM. Trimming removed 6 bases at V and 4 bases at J, with 18 bases between.

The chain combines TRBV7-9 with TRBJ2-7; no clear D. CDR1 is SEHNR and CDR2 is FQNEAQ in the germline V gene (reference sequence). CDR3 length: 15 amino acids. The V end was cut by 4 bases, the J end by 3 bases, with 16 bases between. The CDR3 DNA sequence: TGTGCCAGCAGCTCTAGGGCCCTAAAAGACTACGAGCAGTACTTC. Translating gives CASSSRALKDYEQYF. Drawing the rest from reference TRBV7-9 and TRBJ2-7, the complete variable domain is DTGVSQNPRHKITKRGQNVTFRCDPISEHNRLYWYRQTLGQGPEFLTYFQNEAQLEKSRLLSDRFSAERPKGSFSTLEIQRTEQGDSAMYLCASSSRALKDYEQYFGPGTRLTVT.

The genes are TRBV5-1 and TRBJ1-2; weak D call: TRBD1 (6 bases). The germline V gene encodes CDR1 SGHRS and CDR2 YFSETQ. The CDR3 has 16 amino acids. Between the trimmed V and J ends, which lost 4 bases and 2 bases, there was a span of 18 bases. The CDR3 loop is CASSPTGDTWNYGYTF. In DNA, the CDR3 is TGCGCCAGCAGCCCGACTGGGGACACCTGGAACTATGGCTACACCTTC.

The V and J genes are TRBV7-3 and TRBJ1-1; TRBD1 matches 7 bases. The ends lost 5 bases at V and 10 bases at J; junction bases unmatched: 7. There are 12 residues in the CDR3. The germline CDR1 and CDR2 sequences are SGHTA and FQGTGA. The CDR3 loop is CASSRLGGPAFF. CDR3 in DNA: TGTGCCAGCAGCCGTTTAGGGGGCCCAGCTTTCTTT. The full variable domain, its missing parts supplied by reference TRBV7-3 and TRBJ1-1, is GAGVSQTPSNKVTEKGKYVELRCDPISGHTALYWYRQSLGQGPEFLIYFQGTGAADDSGLPNDRFFAVRPEGSVSTLKIQRTERGDSAVYLCASSRLGGPAFFGQGTRLTVV.

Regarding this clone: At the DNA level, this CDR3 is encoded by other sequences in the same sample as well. The CDR3, as DNA: TGCGCCAGCAGCCCCGGACAGGGTGGTCAAGAGACCCAGTACTTC. Translated: CASSPGQGGQETQYF. The genes are TRBV4-1 and TRBJ2-5; 8 nucleotides line up with TRBD1. Germline trimming cut 4 bases from V and 2 bases from J; bases unmatched to any gene: 6. Germline values: CDR1 MGHRA, CDR2 YSYEKL. This CDR3 spans 15 amino acids.

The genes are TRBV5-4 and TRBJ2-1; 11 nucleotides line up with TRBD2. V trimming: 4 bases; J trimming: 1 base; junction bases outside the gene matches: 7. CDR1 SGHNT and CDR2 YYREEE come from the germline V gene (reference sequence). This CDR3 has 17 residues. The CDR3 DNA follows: TGTGCCAGCAGCGGCCCACTAGCGGGAGTTTCCTACAATGAGCAGTTCTTC. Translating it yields CASSGPLAGVSYNEQFF.

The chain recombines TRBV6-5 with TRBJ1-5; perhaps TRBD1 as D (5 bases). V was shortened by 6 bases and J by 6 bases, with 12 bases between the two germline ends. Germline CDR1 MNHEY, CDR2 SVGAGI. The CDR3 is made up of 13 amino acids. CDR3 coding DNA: TGTGCCAGCAGGAATCCAGGGTTTCAGCCCCAGCATTTT. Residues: CASRNPGFQPQHF.

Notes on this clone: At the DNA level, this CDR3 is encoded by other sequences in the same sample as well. The CDR3 region is CASSVGGYNQPQHF. CDR3 in DNA: TGTGCCAGCAGCGTAGGGGGGTATAATCAGCCCCAGCATTTT. The V gene is TRBV9, the J gene TRBJ1-5; D might be TRBD1 (5 bases). CDR3 length: 14 amino acids. Trimming cost V 0 bases and J 4 bases, with 8 bases left between them. CDR1 and CDR2 (germline): SGDLS, YYNGEE.

The CDR3 region is CASSATSGNSYNEQFF. Here the CDR3 DNA reads TGCGCCAGCAGCGCAACTAGCGGGAACTCCTACAATGAGCAGTTCTTC. V is TRBV5-1 and J is TRBJ2-1, with 10 bases aligning to TRBD2. The J segment lost 0 bases and the V segment lost 4 bases, leaving 4 bases of the junction unmatched. Germline V lookup: CDR1 SGHRS, CDR2 YFSETQ. The CDR3 sequence is 16 residues long.